One T cell receptor (beta chain) is described in this entry. Its cognate antigen has yet to be identified. Base quality data are lacking; no much larger clone is found one base away. The data derive from a study of cytomegalovirus exposure and HLA in healthy donors (dated by TCRdb to 2016 to 2017). Context from the whole study: A later analysis indicated that the 120 validation repertoires were generated on the platform also employed for the 666 repertoires of the first cohort. The study aimed to test whether cataloging public T cell receptors could reveal signatures of past pathogen exposure. To predict cytomegalovirus infection status, the study brought together high-throughput TCR immunosequencing, statistical association of individual TCRs with disease status, and machine learning. Besides the first cohort of roughly 700 subjects, a separate validation cohort made up of 120 different subjects was used.

Separate from the approximately 730-subject first cohort, the validation cohort of 90 to 150 subjects was the group to which the donors belonged. Library creation used the immunoSEQ multiplex PCR assay. In the source study's methods: To diagnose cytomegalovirus status from the catalog of TCR beta chain sequences, a statistical classification framework was built. Sourced from immuneACCESS, this table was stored by TCRdb with only in-frame sequences that have V and J called. A share of the clones is absent; for the studies checked, an unresolved V gene accounts for under half, and the remainder has no known explanation. V, J and clone size reflect that table, while D and trimming were determined from the DNA. This sample is represented by fewer than 90,000 clones; less than 96% of them were singletons. The biggest ten clones account for around 1.6% of the sample. Overall study results and their limits: According to the authors, the approach could potentially be generalized to other disease states and immunological phenotypes. Three of the identified cytomegalovirus-associated TCR beta chains were confirmed in vitro to be specific for cytomegalovirus antigens. In both the original and validation cohorts, the classifier was reported to diagnose cytomegalovirus status with high specificity and sensitivity. A total of 150 or so TCR beta chains were listed by the study as associated with cytomegalovirus. Subsequent analysis determined that TCRs grouped into clusters in the first cohort also showed a tendency toward co-occurrence across the roughly 110 validation repertoires, and roughly 95% of cluster scores exceeded 0. Most TCR sequences were seen in very few donors, while some public TCRs were found in many individuals. A later analysis had no HLA typing for the validation cohort, so co-occurrence there was scored across all 110 or so repertoires.

The clonotype originates from a man aged 18-30 years in good health and CMV-seropositive. Sequencing was performed on PBMCs.

The CDR3 loop reads CASSESRVSTEAFF. The DNA sequence follows: TGTGCCAGCAGTGAATCGCGGGTAAGCACTGAAGCTTTCTTT. The receptor chain draws on TRBV25-1 and TRBJ1-1; there is no confident call for the D gene. The trim is 1 base for V and 4 bases for J, with a gap of 10 bases between the germline ends. From the germline V gene, CDR1 is MGHDK and CDR2 is SYGVNS. The CDR3 runs 14 residues from the cysteine to the phenylalanine. CDR3 DNA is the only sequence kept; it has 42 bases, read in frame from the first base.